Each of the 7 T cell receptor beta chains below was sequenced from the same sample in a study of shared clonotypes between healthy human individuals. TCRdb keeps only in-frame clones here, not all; method: immunoSEQ multiplex PCR. This sample carries some 500,000 clones, roughly 95% of them seen once, and the ten largest clones take about 0.067%. The specimen sequenced was naive CD4+ T cells sorted from blood. Indicated subset: CD45RA+ positively selected. The receptors stem from a woman in her 30s in good health.

The chain's CDR3 is CASSSPPFSEQYF. Here the CDR3 DNA reads TGTGCCAGCAGTTCTCCCCCTTTCTCCGAGCAGTACTTC. The chain couples TRBV6-6 to TRBJ2-7; D gene unclear. V shed 4 bases and J shed 6 bases, with 13 bases lying between them. Looked up from germline, CDR1 is MNHNY and CDR2 is SVGAGI (reference sequence). The CDR3 loop spans 13 amino acids.

This clone was seen once. The chain couples TRBV28 to TRBJ2-7; 11 bases agree with TRBD1. V trimming: 5 bases; J trimming: 3 bases; junction bases outside the gene matches: 6. Germline V gene data show CDR1 as MDHEN and CDR2 as SYDVKM. The CDR3 consists of 15 residues. CDR3 sequence: CASSEAGTGGYEQYF. DNA for the CDR3: TGTGCCAGCAGTGAAGCCGGGACAGGGGGCTACGAGCAGTACTTC.

In its sample, this clone was seen once. The V and J genes are TRBV27 and TRBJ1-4, with D unresolved. The germline V and J ends were trimmed by 3 bases and 5 bases, with 13 bases remaining between them. CDR1 and CDR2 from the germline V gene are MNHEY and SMNVEV (reference sequence). The CDR3 has 15 residues. DNA of the CDR3: TGTGCCAGCAGTTTTCTCCCCGGGCCGAATGAAAAACTGTTTTTT. Encoded protein: CASSFLPGPNEKLFF.

V gene TRBV7-3 combines with J gene TRBJ2-3; D possibly corresponds to TRBD2 (6 bases). Trimming pared 6 bases from V and 3 bases from J, leaving 13 bases between. Germline CDR1 is SGHTA and CDR2 is FQGTGA. The CDR3 totals 14 residues. This CDR3 reads CASSQGGVTDTQYF. In DNA, the CDR3 is TGTGCCAGCAGTCAGGGAGGAGTGACAGATACGCAGTATTTT.

The rearrangement links TRBV18 to TRBJ2-7, with unresolved D. This CDR3 is 12 amino acids long. CDR1 and CDR2 (germline): KGHSH, LQKENI. The germline V and J ends were trimmed by 5 bases and 3 bases, with 8 bases remaining between them. Here the CDR3 DNA reads TGTGCCAGCTCAGCGGACGGCTACGAGCAGTACTTC. As protein: CASSADGYEQYF.

The chain joins TRBV4-2 to TRBJ2-3; maybe TRBD2 (5 bases). V lost 0 bases, J lost 3 bases, and 13 bases lay in between. CDR1 LGHNA and CDR2 YNFKEQ come from the germline V gene. This CDR3 contains 16 residues. This CDR3 reads CASSQDGTSWTDTQYF. CDR3 DNA sequence: TGTGCCAGCAGCCAAGATGGAACTAGTTGGACAGATACGCAGTATTTT.

Written as DNA, the CDR3 is TGTGCCAGCAGCTTAGGGCCCCACTACGAGCAGTACTTC. Residues: CASSLGPHYEQYF. V gene TRBV7-6 combines with J gene TRBJ2-7; D not certain. Germline V gene sequence: CDR1 SGHVS, CDR2 FNYEAQ. Trimming took off 1 base at V and 3 bases at J, with 7 bases between the two ends. The CDR3 totals 13 residues. Full variable domain (outside the CDR3, taken from reference TRBV7-6 and TRBJ2-7): GAGVSQSPRYKVTKRGQDVALRCDPISGHVSLYWYRQALGQGPEFLTYFNYEAQQDKSGLPNDRFSAERPEGSISTLTIQRTEQRDSAMYRCASSLGPHYEQYFGPGTRLTVT.